Following are 5 T cell receptor beta chains from one sample sequenced in a study of cytotoxic CD8 clonotypes in ibrutinib-treated CLL. The protocol was immunoSEQ multiplex PCR, while the TCRdb copy is restricted to in-frame clones and leaves out a portion. The table has 130,000 or so clones, 70% to 80% seen once; the top ten hold less than 30%. The input for sequencing was PBMCs, taken after 12 months of ibrutinib treatment. Receptors originate from a human donor with chronic lymphocytic leukemia.

The chain joins TRBV13 to TRBJ2-4, with a tentative D call TRBD2 (5 bases). CDR1 PRHDT and CDR2 FYEKMQ come from the germline V gene (reference sequence). The CDR3 contains 12 residues. Trimming took off 4 bases at V and 10 bases at J, with 11 bases between the two ends. The CDR3 sequence is CASSSVRDIQYF. The CDR3 DNA reads as TGTGCCAGCAGCTCCGTCCGGGATATTCAGTACTTC.

About this clone itself: A much larger clone is a single base away; this may be a read error. J is TRBJ2-5 and V is TRBV7-8; unclear D gene. CDR1 SGHVS and CDR2 FQNEAQ come from the germline V gene. The CDR3 covers 10 residues. V lost 6 bases, J lost 2 bases, and 1 base lay in between. Here the CDR3 reads CASRQETQYF. For the CDR3, the DNA is TGTGCCAGCAGACAAGAGACCCAGTACTTC.

This clone was observed once. The chain recombines TRBV6-5 with TRBJ2-1; 7 nucleotides align to TRBD2. CDR1 is MNHEY and CDR2 is SVGAGI in the germline V gene. CDR3 length: 15 residues. V trimming: 2 bases; J trimming: 9 bases; junction bases outside the gene matches: 10. The chain's CDR3 is CASSYGVGGPGEQFF. The DNA for the CDR3 is TGTGCCAGCAGTTACGGTGTGGGAGGGCCCGGTGAGCAGTTCTTC.

This chain joins TRBV7-3 and TRBJ2-1; possible D gene TRBD1, 6 bases. Trimming took 0 bases from V and 8 from J, leaving 14 bases between them. The CDR3 loop spans 15 amino acids. CDR1 is SGHTA, CDR2 FQGTGA, per germline. This CDR3 reads CASSLTWGPEYEQFF. The DNA of the CDR3 is TGTGCCAGCAGCTTAACTTGGGGGCCAGAGTATGAGCAGTTCTTC.

The V and J genes are TRBV28 and TRBJ2-7; D call uncertain. V lost 7 bases and J 6 bases, leaving 16 bases between the germline ends. In germline, CDR1 is MDHEN, CDR2 SYDVKM. The CDR3 sequence is 13 residues long. The CDR3 loop is CASNPRKSPEQYF. DNA for the CDR3: TGTGCCAGCAACCCCCGAAAATCTCCCGAGCAGTACTTC.